These T cell receptor beta chains were read from a single sample in a study of memory CD4+ T cells and cytomegalovirus serostatus. The table came from immunoSEQ multiplex PCR; TCRdb's copy has only in-frame clones and leaves some out. The repertoire holds some 54,000 clones, with approximately 80% as singletons. Material for sequencing was memory CD4+ T cells from blood. Receptors originate from an adult in good health and CMV-seropositive. Each CDR3 is given without its conserved first and last residue.

V gene: TRBV4-1; J gene: TRBJ2-7; CDR3 protein: ASSQAPRGDYEQY
V gene: TRBV6-5; J gene: TRBJ1-3; CDR3 protein: ASSWTGDGNTIY
V gene: TRBV5-1; J gene: TRBJ2-2; CDR3 protein: ASSLDWGTGELF
V gene: TRBV30; J gene: TRBJ1-2; CDR3 protein: AWRRERGYT
V gene: TRBV5-1; J gene: TRBJ1-1; CDR3 protein: AARQGTMNTEAF
V gene: TRBV19; J gene: TRBJ2-6; CDR3 protein: ASSPLSSGANVLT
V gene: TRBV6-6; J gene: TRBJ2-1; CDR3 protein: ASSYRGLASNEQF
V gene: TRBV18; J gene: TRBJ2-2; CDR3 protein: ASSHGLAGLGDTGELF
V gene: TRBV18; J gene: TRBJ2-4; CDR3 protein: ASSPTGDSKNIQY
V gene: TRBV11-1; J gene: TRBJ2-1; CDR3 protein: ASSLVTASMGNEQF
V gene: TRBV11-1; J gene: TRBJ1-5; CDR3 protein: ASSLGAGQNNQPQH
V gene: TRBV9; J gene: TRBJ2-1; CDR3 protein: ASSALAGEGNEQF
V gene: TRBV9; J gene: TRBJ2-3; CDR3 protein: ASSVGENTDTQY
V gene: TRBV30; J gene: TRBJ2-3; CDR3 protein: AWSVQAASTDTQY
V gene: TRBV7-9; J gene: TRBJ2-3; CDR3 protein: ASSQDFPSATQY
V gene: TRBV29-1; J gene: TRBJ1-2; CDR3 protein: SVAPGQGAFS
V gene: TRBV5-1; J gene: TRBJ1-1; CDR3 protein: ASSLDRGTEAF
V gene: TRBV28; J gene: TRBJ2-1; CDR3 protein: ASSRPLGFGGRASSYNEQF
V gene: TRBV27; J gene: TRBJ1-2; CDR3 protein: ASSFQGGGYT
V gene: TRBV11-1; J gene: TRBJ2-1; CDR3 protein: ASSLAGGPQGNEQF
V gene: TRBV27; J gene: TRBJ2-3; CDR3 protein: ASSRTRLPTDTQY
V gene: TRBV5-1; J gene: TRBJ2-5; CDR3 protein: ASSLRSQETQY
V gene: TRBV30; J gene: TRBJ2-5; CDR3 protein: AWRAGTSGQETQY
V gene: TRBV5-5; J gene: TRBJ1-5; CDR3 protein: ASSKGQSNQPQH
V gene: TRBV9; J gene: TRBJ2-1; CDR3 protein: ASSTPKVAGGPRYNEQF
V gene: TRBV7-8; J gene: TRBJ1-4; CDR3 protein: ASSLEPRLKGEKLF
V gene: TRBV14; J gene: TRBJ2-3; CDR3 protein: ASSPRGGYKDTQY
V gene: TRBV6-1; J gene: TRBJ1-3; CDR3 protein: ASSENPGGSRSANTIY
V gene: TRBV29-1; J gene: TRBJ2-7; CDR3 protein: SVGSGYEQY
V gene: TRBV27; J gene: TRBJ2-7; CDR3 protein: ASRSPGTASYEQY
V gene: TRBV7-7; J gene: TRBJ2-7; CDR3 protein: ASSLSPGSYEQY
V gene: TRBV29-1; J gene: TRBJ2-3; CDR3 protein: SVETSRPTQY
V gene: TRBV6-6; J gene: TRBJ1-4; CDR3 protein: ASSFGADGGEKLF
V gene: TRBV20-1; J gene: TRBJ1-4; CDR3 protein: SAWTNEKLF
V gene: TRBV4-3; J gene: TRBJ2-5; CDR3 protein: ASSHVQGGTQY
V gene: TRBV7-9; J gene: TRBJ1-5; CDR3 protein: ASSSGSGQPQH
V gene: TRBV5-1; J gene: TRBJ2-7; CDR3 protein: ASSEETSGGPYEQY
V gene: TRBV7-2; J gene: TRBJ1-2; CDR3 protein: ASSSIQGAAGYT
V gene: TRBV7-3; J gene: TRBJ2-7; CDR3 protein: ASSLDSLNEQY
V gene: TRBV19; J gene: TRBJ2-6; CDR3 protein: ASSNSCKSQSRANVLT
V gene: TRBV19; J gene: TRBJ2-7; CDR3 protein: ASRSSGGPYEQY
V gene: TRBV5-6; J gene: TRBJ1-3; CDR3 protein: ASSFGRGNTIY
V gene: TRBV29-1; J gene: TRBJ2-1; CDR3 protein: SVSNRDEQF
V gene: TRBV27; J gene: TRBJ1-6; CDR3 protein: ATWPGTNISPLH
V gene: TRBV2; J gene: TRBJ1-6; CDR3 protein: ASSLQGQGNSPLH
V gene: TRBV5-1; J gene: TRBJ1-1; CDR3 protein: ASSSGSGVGAEAF
V gene: TRBV7-2; J gene: TRBJ2-3; CDR3 protein: ASSLVAGGTDTQY
V gene: TRBV5-1; J gene: TRBJ2-5; CDR3 protein: ASSLSQGQLETQY
V gene: TRBV7-2; J gene: TRBJ1-2; CDR3 protein: ASSKSSTGVYGYT
V gene: TRBV12-2; J gene: TRBJ2-1; CDR3 protein: ASRLGVVGGLSYNEQF
V gene: TRBV30; J gene: TRBJ1-3; CDR3 protein: AWSADRGPGNTIY
V gene: TRBV7-2; J gene: TRBJ2-1; CDR3 protein: ASSLSAVNNEQF
V gene: TRBV2; J gene: TRBJ2-7; CDR3 protein: ASSERQGIFYYEQY
V gene: TRBV4-1; J gene: TRBJ1-2; CDR3 protein: ASSQGSQILGGYT
V gene: TRBV5-1; J gene: TRBJ1-1; CDR3 protein: ASSLASGTTAGAF
V gene: TRBV28; J gene: TRBJ2-1; CDR3 protein: ASSLSSGRNEQF
V gene: TRBV30; J gene: TRBJ1-5; CDR3 protein: AWSPLTGGDQPQH
V gene: TRBV30; J gene: TRBJ1-2; CDR3 protein: AWQDRGASYGYT
V gene: TRBV7-2; J gene: TRBJ2-7; CDR3 protein: ASSLAESQY